This record concerns one T cell receptor beta chain sequence. What it binds is unknown. This sample was taken from a study of cytomegalovirus exposure and HLA in healthy donors. General study findings and limits: V- and J-gene trimming of TCR beta was linked (in a later analysis) to a missense DCLRE1C variant. It emerged from a later analysis that several of the most significant clusters appeared to be linked to common viral pathogens. Presence/absence analyses rested on an assumption that sequencing depth was roughly uniform across donors. Fewer N-insertions (relative to the roughly 730-donor mean) were reportedly seen in an Asian-associated ancestry cluster in a later analysis.

V was trimmed by 4 bases and J by 8 bases, leaving 12 bases between them. This CDR3 is built from 13 residues. Germline values: CDR1 SGHTA, CDR2 FQGNSA. Primers included in the PCR were 60 Vbeta and 13 Jbeta primers. Here immunoSEQ multiplex PCR was the method, and the copy in TCRdb shows in-frame clones only, minus some. The sample comprises approximately 150,000 clones, over 75% of which are singletons, and about 5% rests with the top ten. This TCR derives from a man aged 25-45 years in good health and CMV-seropositive. Input material: PBMCs. J is TRBJ2-1 and V is TRBV7-2; maybe TRBD2 (6 bases). CDR3 residues: CASSSQWGDEQFF. CDR3 bases: TGTGCCAGCAGCTCCCAGTGGGGGGATGAGCAGTTCTTC.